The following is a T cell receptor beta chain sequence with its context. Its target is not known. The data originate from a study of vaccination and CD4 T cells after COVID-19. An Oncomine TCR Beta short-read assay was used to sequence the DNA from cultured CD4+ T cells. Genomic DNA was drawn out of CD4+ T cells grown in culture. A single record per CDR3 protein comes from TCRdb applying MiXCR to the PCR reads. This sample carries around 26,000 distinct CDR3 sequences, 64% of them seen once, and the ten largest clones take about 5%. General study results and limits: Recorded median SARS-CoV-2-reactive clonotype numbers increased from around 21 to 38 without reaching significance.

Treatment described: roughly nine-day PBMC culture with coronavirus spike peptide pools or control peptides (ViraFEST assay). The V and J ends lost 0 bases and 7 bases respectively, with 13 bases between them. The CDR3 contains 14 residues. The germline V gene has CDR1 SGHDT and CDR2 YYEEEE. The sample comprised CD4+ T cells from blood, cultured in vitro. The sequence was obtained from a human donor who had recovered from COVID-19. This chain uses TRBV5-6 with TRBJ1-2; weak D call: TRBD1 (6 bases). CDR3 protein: CASSLARGLGGYTF. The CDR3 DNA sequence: TGTGCCAGCAGCTTGGCCCGGGGGCTTGGTGGCTACACCTTC. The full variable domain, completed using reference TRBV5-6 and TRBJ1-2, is DAGVTQSPTHLIKTRGQQVTLRCSPKSGHDTVSWYQQALGQGPQFIFQYYEEEERQRGNFPDRFSGHQFPNYSSELNVNALLLGDSALYLCASSLARGLGGYTFGSGTRLTVV.